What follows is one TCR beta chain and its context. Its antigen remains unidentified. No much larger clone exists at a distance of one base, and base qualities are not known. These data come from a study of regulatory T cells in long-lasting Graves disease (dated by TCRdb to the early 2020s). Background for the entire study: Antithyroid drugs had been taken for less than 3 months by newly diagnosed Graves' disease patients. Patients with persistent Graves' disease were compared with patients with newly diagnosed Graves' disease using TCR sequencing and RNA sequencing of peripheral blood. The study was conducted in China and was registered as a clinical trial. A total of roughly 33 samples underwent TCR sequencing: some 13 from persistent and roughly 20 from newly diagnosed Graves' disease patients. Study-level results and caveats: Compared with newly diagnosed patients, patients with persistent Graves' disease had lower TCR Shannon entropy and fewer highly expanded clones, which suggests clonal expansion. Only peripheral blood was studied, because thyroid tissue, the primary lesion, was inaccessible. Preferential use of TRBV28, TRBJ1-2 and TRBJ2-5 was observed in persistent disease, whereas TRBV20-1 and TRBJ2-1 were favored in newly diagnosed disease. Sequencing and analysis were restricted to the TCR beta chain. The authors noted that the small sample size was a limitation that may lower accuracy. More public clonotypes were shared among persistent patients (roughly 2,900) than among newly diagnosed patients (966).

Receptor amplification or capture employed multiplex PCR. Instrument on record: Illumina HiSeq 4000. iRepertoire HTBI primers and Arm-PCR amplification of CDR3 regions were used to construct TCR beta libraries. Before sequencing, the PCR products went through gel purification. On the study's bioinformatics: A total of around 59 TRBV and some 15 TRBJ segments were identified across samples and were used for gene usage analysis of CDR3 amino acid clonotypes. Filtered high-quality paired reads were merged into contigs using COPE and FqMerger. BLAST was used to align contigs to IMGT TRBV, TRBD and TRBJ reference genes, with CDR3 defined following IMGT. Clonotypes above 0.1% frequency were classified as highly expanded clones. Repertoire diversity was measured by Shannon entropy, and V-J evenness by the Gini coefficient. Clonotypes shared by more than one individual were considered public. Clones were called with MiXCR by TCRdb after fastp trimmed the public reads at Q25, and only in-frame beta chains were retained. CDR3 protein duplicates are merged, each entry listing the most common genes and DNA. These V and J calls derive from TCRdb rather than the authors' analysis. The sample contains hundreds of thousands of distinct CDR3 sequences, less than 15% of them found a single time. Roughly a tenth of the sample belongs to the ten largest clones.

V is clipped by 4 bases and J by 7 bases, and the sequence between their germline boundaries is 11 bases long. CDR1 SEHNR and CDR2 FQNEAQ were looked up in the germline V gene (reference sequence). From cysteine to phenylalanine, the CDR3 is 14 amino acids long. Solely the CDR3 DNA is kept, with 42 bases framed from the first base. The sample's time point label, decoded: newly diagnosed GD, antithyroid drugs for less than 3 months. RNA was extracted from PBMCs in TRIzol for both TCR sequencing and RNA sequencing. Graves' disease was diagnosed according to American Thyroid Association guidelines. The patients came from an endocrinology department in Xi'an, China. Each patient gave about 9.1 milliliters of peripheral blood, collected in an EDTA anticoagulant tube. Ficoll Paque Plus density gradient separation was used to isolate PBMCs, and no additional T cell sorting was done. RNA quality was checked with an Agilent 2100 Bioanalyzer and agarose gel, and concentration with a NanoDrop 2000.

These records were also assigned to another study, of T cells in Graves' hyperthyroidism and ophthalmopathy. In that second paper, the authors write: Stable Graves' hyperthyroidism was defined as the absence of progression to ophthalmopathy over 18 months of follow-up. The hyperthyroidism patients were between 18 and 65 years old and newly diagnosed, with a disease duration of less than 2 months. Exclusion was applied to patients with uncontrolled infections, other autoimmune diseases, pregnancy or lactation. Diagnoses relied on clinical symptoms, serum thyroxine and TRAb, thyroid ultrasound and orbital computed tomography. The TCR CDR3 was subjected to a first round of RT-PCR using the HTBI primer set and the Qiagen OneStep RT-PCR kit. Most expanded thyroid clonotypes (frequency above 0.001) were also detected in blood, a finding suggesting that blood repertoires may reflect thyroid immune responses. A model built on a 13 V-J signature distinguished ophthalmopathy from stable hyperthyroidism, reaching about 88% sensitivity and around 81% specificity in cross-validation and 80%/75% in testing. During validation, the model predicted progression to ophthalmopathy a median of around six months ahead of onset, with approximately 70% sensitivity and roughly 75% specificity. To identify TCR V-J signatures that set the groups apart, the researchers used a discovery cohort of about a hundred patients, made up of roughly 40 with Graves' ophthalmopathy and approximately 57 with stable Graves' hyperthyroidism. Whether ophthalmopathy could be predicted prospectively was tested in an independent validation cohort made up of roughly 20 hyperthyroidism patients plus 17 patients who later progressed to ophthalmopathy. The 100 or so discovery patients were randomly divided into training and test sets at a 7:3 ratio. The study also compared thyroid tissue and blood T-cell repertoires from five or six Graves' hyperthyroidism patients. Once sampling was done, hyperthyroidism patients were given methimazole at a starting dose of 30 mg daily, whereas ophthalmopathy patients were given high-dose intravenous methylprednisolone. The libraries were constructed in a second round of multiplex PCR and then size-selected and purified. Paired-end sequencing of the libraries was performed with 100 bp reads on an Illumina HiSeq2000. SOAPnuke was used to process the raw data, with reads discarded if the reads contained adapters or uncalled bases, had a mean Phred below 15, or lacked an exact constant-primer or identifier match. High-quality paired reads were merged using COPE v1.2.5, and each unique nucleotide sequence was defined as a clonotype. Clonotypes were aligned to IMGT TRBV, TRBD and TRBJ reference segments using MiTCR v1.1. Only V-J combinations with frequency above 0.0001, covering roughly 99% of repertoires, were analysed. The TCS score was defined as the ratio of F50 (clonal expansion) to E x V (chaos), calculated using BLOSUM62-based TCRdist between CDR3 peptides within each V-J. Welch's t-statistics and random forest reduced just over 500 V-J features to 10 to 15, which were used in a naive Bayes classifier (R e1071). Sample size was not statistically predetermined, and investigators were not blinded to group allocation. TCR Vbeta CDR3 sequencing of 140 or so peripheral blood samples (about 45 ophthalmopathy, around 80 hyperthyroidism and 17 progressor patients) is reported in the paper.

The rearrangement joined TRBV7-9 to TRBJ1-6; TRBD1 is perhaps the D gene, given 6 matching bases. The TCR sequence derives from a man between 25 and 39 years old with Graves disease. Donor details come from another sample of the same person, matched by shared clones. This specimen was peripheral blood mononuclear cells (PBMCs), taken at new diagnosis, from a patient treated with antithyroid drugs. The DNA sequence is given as TGTGCCAGCAGCTGGGGGGCAGTAAATTCACCCCTCCACTTT. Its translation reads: CASSWGAVNSPLHF. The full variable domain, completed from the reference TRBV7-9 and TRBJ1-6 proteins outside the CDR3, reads DTGVSQNPRHKITKRGQNVTFRCDPISEHNRLYWYRQTLGQGPEFLTYFQNEAQLEKSRLLSDRFSAERPKGSFSTLEIQRTEQGDSAMYLCASSWGAVNSPLHFGNGTRLTVT.